Below, 28 T cell receptor beta chains from the same sample are listed, as sequenced in a study of T cells after posttransplantation cyclophosphamide. Some clones are missing from TCRdb's copy, which holds only in-frame ones; the method was immunoSEQ multiplex PCR. Sampling found 40,000 to 45,000 clones, none seen once. The sequenced material came from PBMCs. The receptors here all came from a man in his forties in good health, CMV-negative, and a related stem cell transplant donor.

This clone was observed many times. This chain uses TRBV4-3 with TRBJ1-2; weak D call: TRBD1 (5 bases). Germline-derived CDR1 and CDR2 are LGHNA and YSLEER. The CDR3 has 14 residues. V was trimmed by 1 base and J by 6 bases, leaving 12 bases between them. The CDR3 nucleotides read TGCGCCAGCAGCCAAGGTTGGGGCGGGAATGGCTACACCTTC. It codes for CASSQGWGGNGYTF.

This clone was counted ten times or more. The gene calls are TRBV6-5 and TRBJ1-2; 8 nucleotides match TRBD1. CDR1 is MNHEY, CDR2 SVGAGI, per germline. CDR3 size: 15 residues. J gave up 7 bases and V 5 bases, and 12 bases lay outside the gene matches. In DNA form, the CDR3 reads TGTGCCAGCAGTGGTGGACAGGGTGCTTGGGCTGGCTACACCTTC. It specifies CASSGGQGAWAGYTF.

The table lists this clone with a few counts. CDR3 amino acids: CASKRGGDNEQFF. CDR3 DNA sequence: TGTGCCAGCAAAAGGGGGGGGGACAATGAGCAGTTCTTC. The V call is TRBV6-5, the J call TRBJ2-1, with D maybe TRBD2 (7 bases). CDR1 and CDR2 from the germline V gene are MNHEY and SVGAGI. The CDR3 length is 13 residues. Trimming shortened V by 7 bases and J by 5 bases, and 12 bases separated the two germline ends.

This clone occurred many times. The chain employs TRBV19 and TRBJ2-2; TRBD2 aligns across 9 bases. The germline gives CDR1 LNHDA, CDR2 SQIVND (reference sequence). The CDR3 is made up of 15 amino acids. The V gene end was trimmed by 5 bases and the J gene end by 7 bases; junction bases not matched to a gene: 8. CDR3 nucleotides: TGTGCCAGTAGTGTAGCGGGAGAGGTGGGCGGGGAGCTGTTTTTT. This sequence encodes CASSVAGEVGGELFF.

This clone was detected ten times or more. The chain joins TRBV6-6 to TRBJ2-3, with 12 bases aligning to TRBD2. CDR3 length equals 15 residues. The trim removed 4 bases at V and 5 bases at J, leaving 4 bases unmatched. Germline CDR1 reads MNHNY; CDR2 reads SVGAGI (reference sequence). The DNA of the CDR3 is TGTGCCAGCAGTTCCCTAGCGGGGGGGCGAGATACGCAGTATTTT. It translates to CASSSLAGGRDTQYF.

This clone was observed at least ten times. The chain uses TRBV5-1 and TRBJ2-2; 10 positions match TRBD1. CDR3 size: 15 residues. V shed 4 bases, J shed 6 bases, and the junction held 6 bases outside the gene matches. The germline CDR1 and CDR2 sequences are SGHRS and YFSETQ. The CDR3 loop reads CASSVGTGEAGELFF. In nucleotides, the CDR3 is TGCGCCAGCAGCGTCGGGACAGGGGAGGCCGGGGAGCTGTTTTTT. The full variable domain, rest sourced from reference TRBV5-1 and TRBJ2-2, is KAGVTQTPRYLIKTRGQQVTLSCSPISGHRSVSWYQQTPGQGLQFLFEYFSETQRNKGNFPGRFSGRQFSNSRSEMNVSTLELGDSALYLCASSVGTGEAGELFFGEGSRLTVL.

This clone was counted many times. The chain combines TRBV6-1 with TRBJ1-1, with 7 bases aligning to TRBD1. The germline CDR1 and CDR2 sequences are MNHNS and SASEGT. V lost 2 bases to trimming and J lost 2 bases; unmatched junction nucleotides: 5. The CDR3 covers 15 residues. The CDR3 reads CASSESSGGNTEAFF. CDR3 coding DNA: TGTGCCAGCAGTGAATCGTCAGGGGGAAACACTGAAGCTTTCTTT.

This clone was counted at least ten times. The V gene is TRBV15, the J gene TRBJ1-5, with a possible D match to TRBD1 (5 bases). Trimming cost V 0 bases and J 6 bases, with 15 bases left between them. Germline V gene lookup returns CDR1 LNHNV and CDR2 YYDKDF (reference sequence). The CDR3 is 16 amino acids. CDR3 coding DNA: TGTGCCACCAGCAGAGATGTGTCGTCAGGGTCTCAGCCCCAGCATTTT. As protein: CATSRDVSSGSQPQHF.

At least ten counts were recorded for this clone. J is TRBJ2-2 and V is TRBV7-3; tentative D call: TRBD2 (5 bases). V lost 2 bases and J 6 bases, leaving 10 bases between the germline ends. Germline CDR1 reads SGHTA; CDR2 reads FQGTGA. The CDR3 spans 14 residues. CDR3 sequence: CASSLFTSSGELFF. CDR3 nucleotides: TGTGCCAGCAGCTTATTTACTAGTTCCGGGGAGCTGTTTTTT.

This clone was found many times. The genes are TRBV12-5 and TRBJ2-1; perhaps TRBD2 as D (6 bases). The V end was cut by 4 bases, the J end by 6 bases, with 16 bases between. CDR1 LGHNT and CDR2 FRNRAP come from the germline V gene. This CDR3 region has 15 residues. CDR3 loop: CASGSGDSYSNEQFF. Here the CDR3 DNA reads TGTGCTAGTGGTTCGGGGGACTCCTACAGCAATGAGCAGTTCTTC.

In this sample, this clone turned up many times. The chain carries TRBV18 and TRBJ2-3, with 13 bases that match TRBD2. V lost 3 bases to trimming and J lost 0 bases; unmatched junction nucleotides: 3. CDR1 is KGHSH, CDR2 LQKENI, per germline. The CDR3 extends over 17 amino acids. CDR3 amino acids: CASSPGLAGISTDTQYF. CDR3 DNA: TGTGCCAGCTCACCGGGACTAGCGGGGATTAGCACAGATACGCAGTATTTT.

This clone counts as medium-sized. CDR3 residues: CASSTGGSGANVLTF. The CDR3 DNA is TGTGCCAGCAGTACAGGGGGCTCTGGGGCCAACGTCCTGACTTTC. V usage is TRBV11-3 and J usage is TRBJ2-6, with 8 nucleotides matching TRBD1. CDR1 SGHNT and CDR2 YENEEA come from the germline V gene. The CDR3 has 15 amino acids. The trim removed 6 bases at V and 0 bases at J, leaving 1 base unmatched.

In this sample, this clone turned up a few times. The CDR3 nucleotides are TGTGCCAGTAGTATAGCTACGGACGTTCCAGGGGAGACCCAGTACTTC. This encodes CASSIATDVPGETQYF. V gene TRBV19 combines with J gene TRBJ2-5; weak D call: TRBD1 (5 bases). The CDR3 runs 16 residues. Trimming took off 1 base at V and 5 bases at J, with 17 bases between the two ends. Germline V gene data show CDR1 as LNHDA and CDR2 as SQIVND (reference sequence).

There are a few counts of this clone. The V call is TRBV5-6, the J call TRBJ2-5; 8 nucleotides align to TRBD1. Germline CDR1 is SGHDT and CDR2 is YYEEEE. The CDR3 extends over 14 amino acids. The trim removed 4 bases at V and 4 bases at J, leaving 6 bases unmatched. CDR3 protein: CASSPDRVRETQYF. CDR3 DNA sequence: TGTGCCAGCAGCCCGGACAGGGTGCGAGAGACCCAGTACTTC.

Ten or more counts support this clone. The rearrangement uses TRBV6-5 and TRBJ2-1, with D possibly TRBD1 on 6 matching bases. The germline V gene encodes CDR1 MNHEY and CDR2 SVGAGI. V lost 6 bases and J 5 bases, leaving 14 bases between the germline ends. The CDR3 is 14 residues long. The CDR3 bases are TGTGCCAGCAGCCGAACAGGGCCCAACAATGAGCAGTTCTTC. Protein: CASSRTGPNNEQFF.

This clone has a count of ten or more. The genes are TRBV13 and TRBJ2-1; TRBD2 agrees at 12 bases. This CDR3 region has 17 residues. Germline CDR1 PRHDT, CDR2 FYEKMQ (reference sequence). The V gene end was trimmed by 1 base and the J gene end by 7 bases; junction bases not matched to a gene: 8. The CDR3 reads CASSLDPLAGGPNEQFF. CDR3 in DNA: TGTGCCAGCAGCTTAGACCCACTAGCGGGGGGCCCAAATGAGCAGTTCTTC.

This clone has a count of ten or more. This chain joins TRBV6-5 and TRBJ1-6, with D perhaps TRBD1 (6 bases). CDR3 length equals 13 residues. The V end lost 6 bases, the J end lost 8 bases, and 11 bases lay between the germline ends. Germline V lookup: CDR1 MNHEY, CDR2 SVGAGI. The CDR3 reads CASRARGDSPLHF. In nucleotides, the CDR3 is TGTGCCAGCAGGGCCAGGGGTGATTCACCCCTCCACTTT.

A few counts support this clone. The chain carries TRBV9 and TRBJ1-6; 8 nucleotides agree with TRBD1. Germline values: CDR1 SGDLS, CDR2 YYNGEE. The J segment lost 8 bases and the V segment lost 0 bases, leaving 4 bases of the junction unmatched. The CDR3 totals 15 residues. For the CDR3, the DNA is TGTGCCAGCAGCGTAGCGGGACAGGATGATTCACCCCTCCACTTT. Residues: CASSVAGQDDSPLHF.

This clone was counted only a few times. The chain uses TRBV29-1 and TRBJ1-2, with D hard to call. Germline-derived CDR1 and CDR2 are SQVTM and ANQGSEA. The length of the CDR3 is 12 residues. Trimming cost V 5 bases and J 0 bases, with 7 bases left between them. CDR3 in amino acids: CSVLLPNYGYTF. The CDR3 bases are TGCAGCGTTCTTCTTCCTAACTATGGCTACACCTTC.

This clone appeared many times. The chain uses TRBV9 and TRBJ1-2, with D maybe TRBD1 (5 bases). The germline V and J ends were trimmed by 1 base and 1 base, with 11 bases remaining between them. Germline V gene lookup returns CDR1 SGDLS and CDR2 YYNGEE. This CDR3 has 15 amino acids. This CDR3 reads CASSVRVDSNYGYTF. DNA for the CDR3: TGTGCCAGCAGCGTACGGGTCGACAGTAACTATGGCTACACCTTC.

This clone was picked up a small number of times. V and J are TRBV2 and TRBJ2-5; no firm D call. The germline gives CDR1 SNHLY, CDR2 FYNNEI. Trimming left V 11 bases short and J 4 bases short, with 14 bases between. The CDR3 has 12 amino acids. In DNA form, the CDR3 reads TGTGCCGACTCTACGGAAGGAGAGACCCAGTACTTC. This codes for CADSTEGETQYF.

In this sample, this clone turned up many times. The V call is TRBV7-8, the J call TRBJ2-5; 8 bases are shared with TRBD1. V lost 2 bases and J lost 2; bases outside the gene matches: 7. The CDR3 is 16 amino acids. CDR1 SGHVS and CDR2 FQNEAQ come from the germline V gene. The CDR3 DNA reads as TGTGCCAGCAGCTTATTTGGGACAGGCCCACAAGAGACCCAGTACTTC. As protein: CASSLFGTGPQETQYF.

This clone appeared many times. This chain links TRBV13 with TRBJ2-3; weak D call: TRBD2 (5 bases). The CDR3 consists of 16 residues. Trimming removed 4 bases at V and 0 bases at J, with 14 bases between. Per the germline V gene, CDR1 is PRHDT and CDR2 is FYEKMQ (reference sequence). The chain's CDR3 is CASSSQRGRSTDTQYF. In DNA, the CDR3 is TGTGCCAGCAGCTCCCAACGGGGAAGGAGCACAGATACGCAGTATTTT.

This clone was found many times. This chain links TRBV18 with TRBJ2-1, with TRBD1 identical over 9 bases. Germline V CDR1 and CDR2: KGHSH, LQKENI. After removal of 4 bases from V and 0 bases from J, the junction contained 4 bases not matched to a gene. CDR3 length: 16 residues. CDR3 protein: CASSRRTGASYNEQFF. In nucleotides, the CDR3 is TGTGCCAGCTCACGACGGACAGGGGCCTCCTACAATGAGCAGTTCTTC.

This clone has a count of ten or more. The rearrangement links TRBV19 to TRBJ2-3; 12 bases fit TRBD2. V gave up 4 bases and J gave up 0 bases; unmatched junction bases: 11. The germline gives CDR1 LNHDA, CDR2 SQIVND (reference sequence). The CDR3 length is 19 residues. This chain's CDR3 is CASSSGLAGRGTSTDTQYF. CDR3 DNA: TGTGCCAGTAGTAGTGGACTAGCGGGGAGGGGAACTAGCACAGATACGCAGTATTTT.

V gene TRBV9 combines with J gene TRBJ2-1, with 10 bases identical to TRBD2. Trimming took 4 bases from V and 3 from J; bases not matched to a gene: 7. CDR1 and CDR2 (germline): SGDLS, YYNGEE. The CDR3 totals 16 residues. The CDR3 nucleotides are TGTGCCAGCAGCCCATGGACTAGCGGAGACTACAATGAGCAGTTCTTC. This gives the protein CASSPWTSGDYNEQFF.

The rearrangement links TRBV27 to TRBJ2-1; 9 bases align to TRBD2. Losses at the gene ends were 4 bases for V and 7 bases for J; bases not matched to a gene: 5. Per germline, CDR1 MNHEY and CDR2 SMNVEV (reference sequence). The CDR3 loop spans 14 amino acids. The CDR3 coding sequence is TGTGCCAGCAGTTCGGCTAGCGGGATTAATGAGCAGTTCTTC. This gives the protein CASSSASGINEQFF.

The chain couples TRBV7-9 to TRBJ2-5; 7 nucleotides align to TRBD2. The CDR3 sequence is 16 residues long. After removal of 1 base from V and 2 bases from J, the junction contained 7 bases not matched to a gene. CDR1 and CDR2 from the germline V gene are SEHNR and FQNEAQ (reference sequence). CDR3 region: CASSLVVREGQETQYF. The CDR3 bases are TGTGCCAGCAGCTTAGTAGTAAGGGAGGGGCAAGAGACCCAGTACTTC.